These 2 T cell receptor beta chains were all obtained from the same sample, sequenced in a study of T cells in Graves' hyperthyroidism and ophthalmopathy. The CDR3 regions of TCR beta were amplified from RNA transcripts. Primed by the HTBI set, a first-round RT-PCR was run on the TCR CDR3. Using its own MiXCR run on the multiplex PCR reads, TCRdb lists one record per CDR3 protein. The sample lists around 350,000 distinct CDR3 sequences, 15% to 17% seen once, with about 30% in the top ten. What was sequenced was blood. The receptors shown here come from a woman aged 18-29 years with Graves' hyperthyroidism that later progressed to Graves' ophthalmopathy.

The V call is TRBV20-1, the J call TRBJ2-1; D possibly corresponds to TRBD2 (5 bases). Trimming removed 2 bases at V and 0 bases at J, with 11 bases between. From germline, CDR1 is DFQATT and CDR2 SNEGSKA (reference sequence). The length of the CDR3 is 15 residues. CDR3 sequence (DNA): TGCAGTGCTAGATCGCTAGCAGGCTCCTACAATGAGCAGTTCTTC. This codes for CSARSLAGSYNEQFF.

This clonotype was recorded many times. V gene TRBV9 combines with J gene TRBJ2-5, with 8 positions matching TRBD1. Germline CDR1 and CDR2: SGDLS and YYNGEE. This CDR3 comprises 16 residues. Losses at the gene ends were 3 bases for V and 5 bases for J; bases not matched to a gene: 12. Here the CDR3 DNA reads TGTGCCAGCAGCGCCGGACAGGGCTCGGCGGTGGAGACCCAGTACTTC. It specifies CASSAGQGSAVETQYF. Full variable domain (rest looked up from reference TRBV9 and TRBJ2-5): DSGVTQTPKHLITATGQRVTLRCSPRSGDLSVYWYQQSLDQGLQFLIQYYNGEERAKGNILERFSAQQFPDLHSELNLSSLELGDSALYFCASSAGQGSAVETQYFGPGTRLLVL.